This TCR beta chain was profiled in a study of PD-1 blockade in classical Hodgkin lymphoma (dated by TCRdb to the early 2020s). For context, the study as a whole: Nivolumab dosing was 3 mg/kg intravenously every 2 weeks, continuing until either disease progression or unacceptable toxicity. The study used TCR beta sequencing and CyTOF to define a peripheral blood immune signature of response to PD-1 blockade in classical Hodgkin lymphoma. Points the paper makes about the study in general: By C4D1, a significant rise was seen in CD4+ TCR diversity but not in CD8+ TCR diversity (p=0.0027 vs p=0.16), and the rise was most apparent among complete responders (p=0.02). Patients starting nivolumab less than 1 year after ASCT had lower diversity and were excluded from later analyses to avoid confounding by immune reconstitution. Trial patients achieving complete response had baseline diversity similar to newly diagnosed patients, whereas partial responders and progressors had significantly lower diversity. Newly diagnosed patients were reported to have lower baseline TCR diversity than healthy donors, and relapsed/refractory patients were reported to have lower baseline TCR diversity still. The study was limited to a single clinical trial cohort, and causes of repertoire differences, possibly disease activity or prior therapy, remained undefined.

With respect to this clone: Which antigen it targets is not known. Qualities for individual bases were not recorded, and no much larger clone is one base off.

What the time point label conveys for this sample: cycle 1 day 1 (C1D1), immediately before nivolumab initiation. Every trial patient had relapsed after autologous stem cell transplantation, and cohorts A, B and C differed in prior brentuximab vedotin exposure. The trial cohort included fewer than 60 patients with relapsed/refractory classical Hodgkin lymphoma, and each patient had a best overall response of complete response, partial response or progressive disease. In the multi-cohort phase II CheckMate 205 trial, trial patients received single-agent nivolumab. An independent review committee assessed best overall response by applying the 2007 International Working Group response criteria. PBMCs from the trial were collected at three points: immediately before nivolumab initiation (C1D1), and during therapy at cycle 2 day 1 and cycle 4 day 1. Peripheral blood was collected in 8 mL Vacutainer Cell Preparation Tubes, from which PBMCs were isolated by centrifugation and then cryopreserved.

The Qiagen DNeasy kit was used to extract genomic DNA from unsorted PBMCs and from the negatively selected CD4+ and CD8+ fractions. Amplification of TCR beta CDR3 regions was done by immunoSEQ multiplex PCR with primers that anneal to V and J segments. Amplification bias was minimized using a synthetic immune receptor repertoire, and residual bias was removed computationally after sequencing. Per the original workflow: Repertoire diversity was quantified as the Shannon entropy index using custom Python scripts. Unsorted, CD4+ and CD8+ repertoires were analyzed separately, except for combined analyses in which CD4+ and CD8+ sequences were merged in silico. A clone was considered expanded if an increase in frequency of at least 2-fold after treatment relative to C1D1 was found, and a pseudocount of 0.5 was applied to clones undetected at baseline. Singleton clones were defined as clones with 0 or 1 copy at C1D1, and non-singleton clones were defined as clones with 2 or more copies. Clones expanded in unsorted samples were assigned a CD4+, CD8+ or unknown annotation through matching of protein sequences in sorted samples from the same patient. Wilcoxon tests on paired samples were used to test diversity changes from C1D1 to C4D1. Not all clones reach the TCRdb copy of this immuneACCESS table, which keeps in-frame sequences only. Checked studies attribute under half of the gap to unresolved V genes and leave the rest unexplained. V and J calls and clone size are copied from that table; D and trimming were computed from the DNA. The sample table lists approximately 44,000 clones, more than 70% of them with a count of one. Together, the top ten hold around 20% of the sample.

Ends trimmed: V by 5 bases, J by 0 bases; bases unmatched to a gene: 5. There are 16 amino acids in the CDR3, from cysteine to phenylalanine inclusive. This entry keeps only the CDR3 DNA: 48 bases, framed from base 1. CDR1 and CDR2 are read off the germline V gene as SGHVS and FNYEAQ. Here the chain combines TRBV7-6 and TRBJ2-2; TRBD2 matches 8 bases in the middle. The sequence came from a human donor with classical Hodgkin lymphoma. The sequencing here drew on peripheral blood mononuclear cells (PBMCs), taken at baseline. The nucleotide sequence reads as follows: TGTGCCAGCAGCCCCCTAGCGGGCACGAACACCGGGGAGCTGTTTTTT. It translates as CASSPLAGTNTGELFF.